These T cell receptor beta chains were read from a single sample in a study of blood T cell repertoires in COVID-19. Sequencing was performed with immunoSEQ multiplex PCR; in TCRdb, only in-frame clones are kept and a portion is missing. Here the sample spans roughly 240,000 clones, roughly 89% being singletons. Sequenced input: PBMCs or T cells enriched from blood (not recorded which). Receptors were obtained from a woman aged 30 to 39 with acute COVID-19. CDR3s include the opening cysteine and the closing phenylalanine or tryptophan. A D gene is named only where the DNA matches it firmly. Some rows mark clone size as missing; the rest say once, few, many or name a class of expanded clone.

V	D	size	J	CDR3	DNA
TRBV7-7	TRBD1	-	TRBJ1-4	CASSLTQGTDEKLFF	TGTGCTAGCAGCTTAACACAGGGGACTGATGAAAAACTGTTTTTT
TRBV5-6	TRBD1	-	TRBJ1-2	CASSLEGGRGNYGYTF	TGTGCCAGCAGCTTGGAAGGGGGCCGTGGGAACTATGGCTACACCTTC
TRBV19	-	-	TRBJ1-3	CASSIPVAGNTIYF	TGTGCCAGTAGTATCCCGGTGGCTGGAAACACCATATATTTT
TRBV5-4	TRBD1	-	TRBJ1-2	CASSLDTGGNGYTF	TGTGCCAGCAGCTTGGACACAGGGGGTAATGGCTACACCTTC
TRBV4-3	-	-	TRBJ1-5	CASSQEKVGRDTRNQPQHF	TGCGCCAGCAGCCAAGAAAAGGTAGGCCGGGACACCAGGAATCAGCCCCAGCATTTT
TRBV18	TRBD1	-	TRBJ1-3	CASSPPGTANSGNTIYF	TGTGCCAGCTCACCACCTGGGACAGCGAACTCTGGAAACACCATATATTTT
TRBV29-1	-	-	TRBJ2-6	CSVGIGLYSGANVLTF	TGCAGCGTTGGTATCGGACTATACTCTGGGGCCAACGTCCTGACTTTC
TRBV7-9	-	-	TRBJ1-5	CASSLVSRDSNQPQHF	TGTGCCAGCAGCTTAGTATCCAGGGATAGCAATCAGCCCCAGCATTTT
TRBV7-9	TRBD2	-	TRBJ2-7	CASSLPGLAGYEQYF	TGTGCCAGCAGCTTACCGGGACTAGCGGGCTACGAGCAGTACTTC
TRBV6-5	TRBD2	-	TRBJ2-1	CASRASGGARYEQFF	TGTGCCAGCAGAGCTAGCGGGGGGGCACGGTATGAGCAGTTCTTC
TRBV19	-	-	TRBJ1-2	CASTGGGADHGYGYTF	TGTGCCAGTACGGGTGGCGGGGCCGACCACGGCTATGGCTACACCTTC
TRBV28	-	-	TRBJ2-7	CASSYQSGVQSAQYF	TGTGCCAGCAGTTATCAATCAGGGGTCCAAAGTGCGCAGTACTTC
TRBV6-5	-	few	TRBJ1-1	CASSYGSNTEAFF	TGTGCCAGCAGTTACGGCTCTAACACTGAAGCTTTCTTT
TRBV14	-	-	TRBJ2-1	CASSQVVLHEQFF	TGTGCCAGCAGCCAAGTAGTTTTGCATGAGCAGTTCTTC
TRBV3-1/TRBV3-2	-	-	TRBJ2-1	CASSQDGGGREQFF	TGTGCCAGCAGCCAAGATGGGGGAGGTCGTGAGCAGTTCTTC
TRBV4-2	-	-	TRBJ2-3	CASSQETSGDTQYF	TGTGCCAGCAGCCAAGAGACAAGCGGGGATACGCAGTATTTT